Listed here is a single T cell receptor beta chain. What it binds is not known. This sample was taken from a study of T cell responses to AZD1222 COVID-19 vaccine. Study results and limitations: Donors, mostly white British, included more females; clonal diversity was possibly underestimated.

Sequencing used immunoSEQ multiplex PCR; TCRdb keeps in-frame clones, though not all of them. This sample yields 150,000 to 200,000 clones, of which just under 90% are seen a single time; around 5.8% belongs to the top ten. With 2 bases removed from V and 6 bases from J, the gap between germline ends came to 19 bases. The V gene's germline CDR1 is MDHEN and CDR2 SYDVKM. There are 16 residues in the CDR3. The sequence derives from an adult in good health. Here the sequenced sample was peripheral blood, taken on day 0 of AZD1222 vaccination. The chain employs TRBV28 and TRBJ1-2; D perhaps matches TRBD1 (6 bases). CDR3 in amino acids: CASSLQDSPVRDGYTF. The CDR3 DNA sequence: TGTGCCAGCAGTTTACAGGACAGTCCCGTGAGGGATGGCTACACCTTC.